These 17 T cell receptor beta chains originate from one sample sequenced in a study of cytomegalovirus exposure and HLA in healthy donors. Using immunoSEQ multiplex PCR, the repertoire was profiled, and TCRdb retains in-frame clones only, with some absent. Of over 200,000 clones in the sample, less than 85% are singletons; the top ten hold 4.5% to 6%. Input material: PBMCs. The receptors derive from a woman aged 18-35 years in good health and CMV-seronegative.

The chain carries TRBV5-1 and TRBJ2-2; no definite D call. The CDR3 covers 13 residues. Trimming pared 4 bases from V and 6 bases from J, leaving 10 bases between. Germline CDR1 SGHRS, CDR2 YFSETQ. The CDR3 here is CASSPRSAGELFF. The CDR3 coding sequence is TGCGCCAGCAGCCCCCGTTCAGCCGGGGAGCTGTTTTTT.

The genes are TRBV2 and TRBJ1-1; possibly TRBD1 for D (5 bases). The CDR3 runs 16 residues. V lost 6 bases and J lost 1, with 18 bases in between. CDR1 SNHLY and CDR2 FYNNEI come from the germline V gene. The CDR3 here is CASRKKEGRPNTEAFF. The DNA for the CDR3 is TGTGCCAGCAGGAAAAAGGAGGGACGGCCGAACACTGAAGCTTTCTTT. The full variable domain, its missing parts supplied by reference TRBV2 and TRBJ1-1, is EPEVTQTPSHQVTQMGQEVILRCVPISNHLYFYWYRQILGQKVEFLVSFYNNEISEKSEIFDDQFSVERPDGSNFTLKIRSTKLEDSAMYFCASRKKEGRPNTEAFFGQGTRLTVV.

The CDR3 protein is CASTTNQAGAPLHF. CDR3 sequence (DNA): TGTGCCAGCACTACTAACCAGGCAGGGGCACCCCTCCACTTT. The chain has TRBV5-6 and TRBJ1-6; a weak D match, TRBD1 (6 bases). V was trimmed by 6 bases and J by 11 bases, leaving 18 bases between them. The CDR3 loop spans 14 amino acids. Germline V lookup: CDR1 SGHDT, CDR2 YYEEEE.

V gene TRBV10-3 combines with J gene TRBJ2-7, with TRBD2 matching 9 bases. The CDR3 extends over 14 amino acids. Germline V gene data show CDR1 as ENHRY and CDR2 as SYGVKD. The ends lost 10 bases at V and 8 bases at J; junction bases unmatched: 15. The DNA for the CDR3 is TGTGCCACAGTCCCGGGACTAGCTCCTTTCCAGCAGTACTTC. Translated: CATVPGLAPFQQYF.

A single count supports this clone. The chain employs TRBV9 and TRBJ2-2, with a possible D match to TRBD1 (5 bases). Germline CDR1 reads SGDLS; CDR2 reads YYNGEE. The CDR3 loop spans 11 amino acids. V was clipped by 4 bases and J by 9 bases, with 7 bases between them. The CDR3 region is CASSLGRELFF. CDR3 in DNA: TGTGCCAGCAGCTTGGGGCGGGAGCTGTTTTTT.

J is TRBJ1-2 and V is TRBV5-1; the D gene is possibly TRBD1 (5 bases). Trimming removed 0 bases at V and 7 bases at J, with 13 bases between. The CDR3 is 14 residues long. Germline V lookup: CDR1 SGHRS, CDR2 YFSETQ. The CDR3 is CASSLDPGRAGYTF. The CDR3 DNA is TGCGCCAGCAGCTTGGACCCGGGGCGAGCTGGCTACACCTTC.

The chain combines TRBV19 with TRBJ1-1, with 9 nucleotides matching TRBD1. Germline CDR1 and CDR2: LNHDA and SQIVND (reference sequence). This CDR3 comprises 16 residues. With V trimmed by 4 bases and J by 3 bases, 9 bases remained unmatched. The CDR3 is CASSTNRGLADTEAFF. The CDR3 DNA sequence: TGTGCCAGTAGTACCAACAGGGGGCTTGCGGACACTGAAGCTTTCTTT.

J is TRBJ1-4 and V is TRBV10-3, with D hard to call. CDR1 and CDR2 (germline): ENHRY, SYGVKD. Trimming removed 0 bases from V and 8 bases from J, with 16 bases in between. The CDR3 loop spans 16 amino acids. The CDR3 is CAISESREVPIEKLFF. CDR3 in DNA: TGTGCCATCAGTGAGTCGAGGGAAGTACCAATAGAAAAACTGTTTTTT.

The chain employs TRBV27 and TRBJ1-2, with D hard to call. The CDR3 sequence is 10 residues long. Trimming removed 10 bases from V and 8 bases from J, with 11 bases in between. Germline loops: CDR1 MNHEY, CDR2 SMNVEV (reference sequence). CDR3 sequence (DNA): TGTGCCACCTGGGGTGGGGGCTACACCTTC. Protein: CATWGGGYTF.

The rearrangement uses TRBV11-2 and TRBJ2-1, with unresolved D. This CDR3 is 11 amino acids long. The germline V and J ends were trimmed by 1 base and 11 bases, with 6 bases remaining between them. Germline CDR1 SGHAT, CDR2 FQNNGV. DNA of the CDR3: TGTGCCAGCAGCTTAGCCCGAAAGCAGTTCTTC. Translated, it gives CASSLARKQFF.

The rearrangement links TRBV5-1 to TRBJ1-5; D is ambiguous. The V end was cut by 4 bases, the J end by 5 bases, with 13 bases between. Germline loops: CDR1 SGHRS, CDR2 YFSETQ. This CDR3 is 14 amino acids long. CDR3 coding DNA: TGCGCCAGCAGCCCCAGCGGCGCGGATCAGCCCCAGCATTTT. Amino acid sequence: CASSPSGADQPQHF.

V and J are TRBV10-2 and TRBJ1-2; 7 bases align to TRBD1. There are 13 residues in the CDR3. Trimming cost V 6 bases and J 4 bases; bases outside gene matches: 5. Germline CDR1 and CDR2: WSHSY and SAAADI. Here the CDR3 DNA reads TGCGCCAGCAGCCCAGGGGGGGTCTATGGCTACACCTTC. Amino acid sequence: CASSPGGVYGYTF.

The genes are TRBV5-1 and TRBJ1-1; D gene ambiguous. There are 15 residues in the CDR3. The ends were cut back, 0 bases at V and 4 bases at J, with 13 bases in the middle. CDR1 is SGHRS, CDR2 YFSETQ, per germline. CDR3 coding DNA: TGCGCCAGCAGCTTGGTAGCGGGGAGAGGCACTGAAGCTTTCTTT. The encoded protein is CASSLVAGRGTEAFF.

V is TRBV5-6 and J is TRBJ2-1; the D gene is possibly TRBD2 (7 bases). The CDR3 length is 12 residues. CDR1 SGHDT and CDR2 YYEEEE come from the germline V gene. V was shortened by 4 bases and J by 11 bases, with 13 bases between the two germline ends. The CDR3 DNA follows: TGTGCCAGCAGCCCCGGGCGGGGGCAGCAGTTCTTC. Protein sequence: CASSPGRGQQFF.

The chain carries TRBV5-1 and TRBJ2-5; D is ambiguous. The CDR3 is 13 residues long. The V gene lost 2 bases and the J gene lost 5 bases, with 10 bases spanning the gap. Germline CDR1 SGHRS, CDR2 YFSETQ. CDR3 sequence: CASSLRSLETQYF. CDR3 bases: TGCGCCAGCAGCTTACGTAGTTTGGAGACCCAGTACTTC.

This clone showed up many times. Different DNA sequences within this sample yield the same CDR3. The DNA of the CDR3 is TGTGCCAGCAGCCAAGCCGGTATGAACACTGAAGCTTTCTTT. It yields the protein CASSQAGMNTEAFF. The gene calls are TRBV14 and TRBJ1-1; D is uncertain. Germline loops: CDR1 SGHDN, CDR2 FVKESK. V gave up 1 base and J gave up 0 bases, with 6 bases separating them. The CDR3 extends over 14 amino acids. Variable domain in full (rest from reference TRBV14 and TRBJ1-1): EAGVTQFPSHSVIEKGQTVTLRCDPISGHDNLYWYRRVMGKEIKFLLHFVKESKQDESGMPNNRFLAERTGGTYSTLKVQPAELEDSGVYFCASSQAGMNTEAFFGQGTRLTVV.

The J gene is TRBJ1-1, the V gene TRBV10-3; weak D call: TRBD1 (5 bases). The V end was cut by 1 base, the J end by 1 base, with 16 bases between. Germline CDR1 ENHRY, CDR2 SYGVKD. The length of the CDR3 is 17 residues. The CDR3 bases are TGTGCCATCAGTGAGTGGGGGTTTGGGGGACGGAACACTGAAGCTTTCTTT. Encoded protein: CAISEWGFGGRNTEAFF.